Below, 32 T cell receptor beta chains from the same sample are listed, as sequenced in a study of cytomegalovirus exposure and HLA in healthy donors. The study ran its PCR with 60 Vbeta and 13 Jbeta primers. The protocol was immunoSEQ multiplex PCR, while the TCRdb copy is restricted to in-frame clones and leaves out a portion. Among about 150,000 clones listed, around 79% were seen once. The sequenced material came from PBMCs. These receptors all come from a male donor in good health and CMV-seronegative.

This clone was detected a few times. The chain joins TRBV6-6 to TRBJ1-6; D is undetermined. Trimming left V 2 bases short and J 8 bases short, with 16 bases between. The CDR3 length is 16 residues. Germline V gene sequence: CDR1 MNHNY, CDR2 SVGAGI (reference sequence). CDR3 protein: CASSYKSGGYDSPLHF. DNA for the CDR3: TGTGCCAGCAGTTACAAGAGTGGAGGGTACGATTCACCCCTCCACTTT.

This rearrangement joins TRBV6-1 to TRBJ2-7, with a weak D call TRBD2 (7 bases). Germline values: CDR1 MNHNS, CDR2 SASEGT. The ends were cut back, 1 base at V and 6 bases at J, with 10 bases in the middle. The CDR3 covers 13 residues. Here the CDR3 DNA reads TGTGCCAGCAGTGAAGTAGGGGGGGGCGAGCAGTACTTC. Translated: CASSEVGGGEQYF.

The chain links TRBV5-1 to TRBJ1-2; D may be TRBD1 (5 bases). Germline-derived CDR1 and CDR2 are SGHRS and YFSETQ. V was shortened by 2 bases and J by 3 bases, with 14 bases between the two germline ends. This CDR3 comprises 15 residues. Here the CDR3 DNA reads TGCGCCAGCAGCTTACAAACAGGCTTGGACTATGGCTACACCTTC. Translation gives CASSLQTGLDYGYTF.

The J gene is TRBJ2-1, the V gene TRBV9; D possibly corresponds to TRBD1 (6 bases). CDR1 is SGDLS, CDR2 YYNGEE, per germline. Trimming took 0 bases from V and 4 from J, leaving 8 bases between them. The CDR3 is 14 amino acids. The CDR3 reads CASSVGTVYNEQFF. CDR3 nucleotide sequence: TGTGCCAGCAGCGTAGGGACAGTATACAATGAGCAGTTCTTC.

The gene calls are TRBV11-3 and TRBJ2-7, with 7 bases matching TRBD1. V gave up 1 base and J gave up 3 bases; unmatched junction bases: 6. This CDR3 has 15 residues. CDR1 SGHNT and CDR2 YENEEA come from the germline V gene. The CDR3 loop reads CASSLAGGGGYEQYF. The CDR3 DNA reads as TGTGCCAGCAGCTTAGCAGGGGGTGGGGGCTACGAGCAGTACTTC.

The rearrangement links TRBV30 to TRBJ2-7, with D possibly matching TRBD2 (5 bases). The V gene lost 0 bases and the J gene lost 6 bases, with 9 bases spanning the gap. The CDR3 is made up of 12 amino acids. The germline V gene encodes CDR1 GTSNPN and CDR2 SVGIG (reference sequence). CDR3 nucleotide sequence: TGTGCCTGGAGTGTACGGGGTCGCGAGCAGTACTTC. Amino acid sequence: CAWSVRGREQYF.

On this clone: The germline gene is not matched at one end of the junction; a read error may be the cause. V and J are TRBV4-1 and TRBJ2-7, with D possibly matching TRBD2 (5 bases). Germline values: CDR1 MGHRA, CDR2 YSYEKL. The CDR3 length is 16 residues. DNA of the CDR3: TGTGCCAGCAGCCCCTCACTAACTAGGAGCTCCTACGAGCAGTACTTC. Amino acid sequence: CASSPSLTRSSYEQYF.

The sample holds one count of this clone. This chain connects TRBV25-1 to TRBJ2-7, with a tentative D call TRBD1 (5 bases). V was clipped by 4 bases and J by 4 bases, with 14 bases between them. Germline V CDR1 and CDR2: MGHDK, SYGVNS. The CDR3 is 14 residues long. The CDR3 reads CASSGGSGRYEQYF. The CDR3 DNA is TGTGCCAGCAGTGGTGGGTCAGGGCGGTACGAGCAGTACTTC.

The CDR3 reads CASSFPGHTNTEAFF. The CDR3 DNA reads TGTGCCAGCAGCTTTCCGGGTCATACGAACACTGAAGCTTTCTTT. V is TRBV7-2 and J is TRBJ1-1; D uncertain. Trimming pared 3 bases from V and 1 base from J, leaving 12 bases between. CDR3 size: 15 residues. The germline gives CDR1 SGHTA, CDR2 FQGNSA.

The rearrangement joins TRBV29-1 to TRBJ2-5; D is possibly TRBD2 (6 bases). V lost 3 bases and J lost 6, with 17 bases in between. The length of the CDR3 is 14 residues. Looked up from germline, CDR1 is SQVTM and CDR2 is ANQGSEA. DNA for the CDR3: TGCAGCGTTGACGGGGGTGACAGTGGACAGACCCAGTACTTC. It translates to CSVDGGDSGQTQYF.

The CDR3 DNA reads as TGTGCCAGCAGCCAGATGACAGGGGGCTACGAGCAGTACTTC. Translation gives CASSQMTGGYEQYF. This sequence joins TRBV2 and TRBJ2-7; the match to TRBD1 covers 9 bases. This CDR3 spans 14 amino acids. V gave up 6 bases and J gave up 3 bases; unmatched junction bases: 6. Germline V gene lookup returns CDR1 SNHLY and CDR2 FYNNEI.

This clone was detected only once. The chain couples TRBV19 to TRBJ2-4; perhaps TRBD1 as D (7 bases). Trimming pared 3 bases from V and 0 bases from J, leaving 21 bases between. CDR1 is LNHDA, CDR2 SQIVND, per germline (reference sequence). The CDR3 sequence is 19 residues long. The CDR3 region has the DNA TGTGCCAGTAGTATTGACGGGCTTGCAGGGGGGATAGCCAAAAACATTCAGTACTTC. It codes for CASSIDGLAGGIAKNIQYF.

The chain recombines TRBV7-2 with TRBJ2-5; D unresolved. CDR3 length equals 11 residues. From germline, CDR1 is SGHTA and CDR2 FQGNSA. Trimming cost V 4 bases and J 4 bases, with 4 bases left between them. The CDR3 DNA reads TGTGCCAGCAGCTCCGTAGAGACCCAGTACTTC. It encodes CASSSVETQYF.

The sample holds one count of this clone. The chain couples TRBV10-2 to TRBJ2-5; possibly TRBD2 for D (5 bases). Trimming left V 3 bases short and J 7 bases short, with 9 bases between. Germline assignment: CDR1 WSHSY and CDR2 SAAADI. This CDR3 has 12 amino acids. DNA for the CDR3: TGCGCCAGCAGTGAAGGTGGAGGGACCCAGTACTTC. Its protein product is CASSEGGGTQYF.

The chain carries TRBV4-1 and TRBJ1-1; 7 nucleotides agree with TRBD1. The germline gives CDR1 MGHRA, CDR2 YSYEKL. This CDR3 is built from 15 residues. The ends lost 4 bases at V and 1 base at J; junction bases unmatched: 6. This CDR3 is CASSRHRGENTEAFF. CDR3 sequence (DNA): TGCGCCAGCAGCCGGCACAGGGGTGAGAACACTGAAGCTTTCTTT.

This CDR3 reads CASSLEYGGNGAGELFF. CDR3 sequence (DNA): TGCGCCAGCAGCTTGGAGTATGGAGGGAATGGCGCCGGGGAGCTGTTTTTT. V usage is TRBV5-1 and J usage is TRBJ2-2; D may be TRBD2 (6 bases). V was clipped by 0 bases and J by 6 bases, with 18 bases between them. The CDR3 totals 17 residues. Germline CDR1 and CDR2: SGHRS and YFSETQ.

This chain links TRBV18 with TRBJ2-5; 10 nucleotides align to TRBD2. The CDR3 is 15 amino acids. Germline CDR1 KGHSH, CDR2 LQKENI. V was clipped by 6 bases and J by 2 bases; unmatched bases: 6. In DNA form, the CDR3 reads TGTGCCAGCTCTCCTCTAGCGGGGGCACAAGAGACCCAGTACTTC. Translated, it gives CASSPLAGAQETQYF.

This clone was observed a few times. The CDR3 spells CASSVVTGSYGYTF. CDR3 coding DNA: TGTGCCAGCAGCGTTGTAACGGGGAGCTATGGCTACACCTTC. V is TRBV9 and J is TRBJ1-2, with no clear D. The CDR3 is 14 amino acids. Germline CDR1 SGDLS, CDR2 YYNGEE. The ends were cut back, 2 bases at V and 4 bases at J, with 12 bases in the middle. The whole variable domain, filled in from reference TRBV9 and TRBJ1-2, reads DSGVTQTPKHLITATGQRVTLRCSPRSGDLSVYWYQQSLDQGLQFLIQYYNGEERAKGNILERFSAQQFPDLHSELNLSSLELGDSALYFCASSVVTGSYGYTFGSGTRLTVV.

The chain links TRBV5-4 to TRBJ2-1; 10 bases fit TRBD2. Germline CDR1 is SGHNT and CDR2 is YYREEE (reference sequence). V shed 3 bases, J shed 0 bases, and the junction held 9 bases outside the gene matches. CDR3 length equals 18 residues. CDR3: CASSSGTSATSSYNEQFF. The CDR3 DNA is TGTGCCAGCAGCTCGGGGACTAGCGCAACGAGCTCCTACAATGAGCAGTTCTTC.

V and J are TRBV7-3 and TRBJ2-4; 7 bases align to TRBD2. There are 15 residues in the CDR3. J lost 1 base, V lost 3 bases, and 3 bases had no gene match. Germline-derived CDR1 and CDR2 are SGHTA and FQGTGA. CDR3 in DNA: TGTGCCAGCAGCTTGGGAGGGGTCGCCAAAAACATTCAGTACTTC. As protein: CASSLGGVAKNIQYF.

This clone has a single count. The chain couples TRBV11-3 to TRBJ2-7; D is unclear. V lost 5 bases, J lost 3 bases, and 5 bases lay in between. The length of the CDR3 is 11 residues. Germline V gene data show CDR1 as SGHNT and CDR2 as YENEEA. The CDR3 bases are TGTGCCAGCAGCGCCGGCTACGAGCAGTACTTC. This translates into CASSAGYEQYF.

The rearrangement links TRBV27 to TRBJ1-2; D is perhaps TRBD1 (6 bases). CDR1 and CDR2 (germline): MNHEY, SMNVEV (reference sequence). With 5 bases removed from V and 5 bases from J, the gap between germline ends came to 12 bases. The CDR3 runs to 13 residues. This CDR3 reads CASSPPGAYGYTF. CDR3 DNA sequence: TGTGCCAGCAGTCCTCCAGGGGCTTATGGCTACACCTTC.

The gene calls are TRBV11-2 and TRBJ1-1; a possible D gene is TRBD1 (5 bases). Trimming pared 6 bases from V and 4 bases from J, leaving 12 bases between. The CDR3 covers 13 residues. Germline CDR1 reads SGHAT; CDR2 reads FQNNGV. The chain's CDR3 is CASSAGGGTEAFF. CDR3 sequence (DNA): TGTGCCAGCAGTGCGGGGGGGGGCACTGAAGCTTTCTTT. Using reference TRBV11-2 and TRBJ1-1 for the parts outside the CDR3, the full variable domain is EAGVAQSPRYKIIEKRQSVAFWCNPISGHATLYWYQQILGQGPKLLIQFQNNGVVDDSQLPKDRFSAERLKGVDSTLKIQPAKLEDSAVYLCASSAGGGTEAFFGQGTRLTVV.

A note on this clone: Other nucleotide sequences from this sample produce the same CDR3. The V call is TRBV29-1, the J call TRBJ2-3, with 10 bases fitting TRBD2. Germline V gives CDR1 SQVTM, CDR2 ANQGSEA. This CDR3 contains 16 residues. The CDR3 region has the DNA TGCAGTGTTAGCGGGGGGCCTATCAGGGGCACAGATACGCAGTATTTT. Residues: CSVSGGPIRGTDTQYF.

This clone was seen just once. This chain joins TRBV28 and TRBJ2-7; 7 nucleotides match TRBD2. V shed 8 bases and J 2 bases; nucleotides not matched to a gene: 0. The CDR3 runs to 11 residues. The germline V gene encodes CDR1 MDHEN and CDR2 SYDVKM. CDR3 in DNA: TGTGCCAGCGGGGGGGCCTACGAGCAGTACTTC. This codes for CASGGAYEQYF.

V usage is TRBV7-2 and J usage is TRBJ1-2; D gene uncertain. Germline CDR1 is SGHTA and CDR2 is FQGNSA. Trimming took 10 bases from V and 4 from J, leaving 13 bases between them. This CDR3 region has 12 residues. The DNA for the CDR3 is TGTGCCACCCTTGGAGCGGTCTATGGCTACACCTTC. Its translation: CATLGAVYGYTF.

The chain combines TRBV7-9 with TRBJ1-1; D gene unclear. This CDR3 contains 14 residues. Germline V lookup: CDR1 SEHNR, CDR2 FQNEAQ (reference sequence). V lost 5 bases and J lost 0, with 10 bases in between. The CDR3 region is CASSPRALNTEAFF. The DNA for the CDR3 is TGTGCCAGCAGCCCGCGGGCACTGAACACTGAAGCTTTCTTT.

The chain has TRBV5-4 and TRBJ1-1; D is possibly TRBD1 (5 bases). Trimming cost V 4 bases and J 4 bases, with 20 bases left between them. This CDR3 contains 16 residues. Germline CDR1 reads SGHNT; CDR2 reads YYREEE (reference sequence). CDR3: CASSRGLGGTSTEAFF. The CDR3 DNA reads TGTGCCAGCAGCCGTGGCTTGGGGGGTACGAGCACTGAAGCTTTCTTT.

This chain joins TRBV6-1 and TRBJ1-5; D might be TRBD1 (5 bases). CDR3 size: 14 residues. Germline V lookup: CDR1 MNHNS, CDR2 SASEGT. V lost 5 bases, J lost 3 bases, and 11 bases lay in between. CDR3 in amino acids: CASSQGGDNQPQHF. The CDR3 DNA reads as TGTGCCAGCAGTCAGGGAGGGGACAATCAGCCCCAGCATTTT.

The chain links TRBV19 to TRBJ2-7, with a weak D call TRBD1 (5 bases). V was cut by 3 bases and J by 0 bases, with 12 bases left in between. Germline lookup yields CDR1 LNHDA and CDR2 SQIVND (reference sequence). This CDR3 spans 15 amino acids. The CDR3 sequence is CASSMAGKFSYEQYF. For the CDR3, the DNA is TGTGCCAGTAGTATGGCAGGGAAATTCTCCTACGAGCAGTACTTC.

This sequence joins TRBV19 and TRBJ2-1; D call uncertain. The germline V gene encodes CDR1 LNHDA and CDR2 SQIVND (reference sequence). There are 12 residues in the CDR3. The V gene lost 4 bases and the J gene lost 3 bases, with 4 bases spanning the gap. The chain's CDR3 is CASSTSYNEQFF. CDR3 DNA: TGTGCCAGTAGTACTAGCTACAATGAGCAGTTCTTC.

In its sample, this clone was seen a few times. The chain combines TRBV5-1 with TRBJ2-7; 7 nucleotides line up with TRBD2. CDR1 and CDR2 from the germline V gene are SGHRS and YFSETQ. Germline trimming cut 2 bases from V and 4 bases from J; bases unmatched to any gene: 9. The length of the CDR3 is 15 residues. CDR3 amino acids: CASSFVGEGRYEQYF. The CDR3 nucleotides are TGCGCCAGCAGCTTTGTGGGGGAGGGCCGATACGAGCAGTACTTC.